Listed here are 30 T cell receptor beta chains from one sample, sequenced in a study of CD8+CD57+ T cells in acquired aplastic anemia (dated by TCRdb to the late 2010s). Expansion of CD8+CD57+ cells had been shown by flow cytometry in the patients chosen for sequencing. Sequencing instrument: Illumina HiSeq 2000. Genomic DNA served as template for TCR beta VDJ combination and CDR3 sequence profiling. TCRdb's own reprocessing of the public reads used fastp at Q25 and MiXCR and kept productive beta chains. Each CDR3 protein gets just one entry, which takes the most common genes and DNA from the rows behind it. This sample gives around 500,000 distinct CDR3 sequences in total; less than 35% of them show up just once. Jointly, the top ten make up less than 0.85% of the sample. The source material was sorted CD4+, CD8+, or CD8+CD57+ T cells (not recorded which) from PBMCs. These TCRs come from a human donor with aplastic anemia.

This sequence joins TRBV5-1 and TRBJ2-7; D possibly corresponds to TRBD2 (5 bases). The V gene's germline CDR1 is SGHRS and CDR2 YFSETQ. V lost 0 bases and J 0 bases, leaving 7 bases between the germline ends. The CDR3 has 14 amino acids. The CDR3 region is CASSLESGSYEQYF. The CDR3 DNA reads TGCGCCAGCAGCTTGGAAAGCGGCTCCTACGAGCAGTACTTC.

This clonotype came up a few times. This sequence joins TRBV28 and TRBJ2-1; 7 nucleotides agree with TRBD2. V shed 5 bases and J 8 bases; nucleotides not matched to a gene: 6. The CDR3 has 13 amino acids. Per the germline V gene, CDR1 is MDHEN and CDR2 is SYDVKM. CDR3 nucleotide sequence: TGTGCCAGCAGTCCCGGACTAGAGGATGAGCAGTTCTTC. Translation: CASSPGLEDEQFF.

The chain recombines TRBV3-1 with TRBJ1-6; D is perhaps TRBD1 (5 bases). The CDR3 is made up of 14 amino acids. Germline loops: CDR1 LGHDT, CDR2 YNNKEL (reference sequence). V lost 3 bases and J 3 bases, leaving 6 bases between the germline ends. Written as DNA, the CDR3 is TGTGCCAGCAGCCAGGGGGACTATAATTCACCCCTCCACTTT. Protein sequence: CASSQGDYNSPLHF.

The chain carries TRBV15 and TRBJ1-6; D gene ambiguous. V was clipped by 4 bases and J by 6 bases, with 13 bases between them. Germline CDR1 reads LNHNV; CDR2 reads YYDKDF (reference sequence). This CDR3 comprises 15 residues. This CDR3 is CATSKGIRTNSPLHF. The CDR3 nucleotides are TGTGCCACCAGCAAAGGTATAAGAACTAATTCACCCCTCCACTTT.

This chain joins TRBV7-9 and TRBJ2-5; no reliable D call. V lost 5 bases and J 5 bases, leaving 12 bases between the germline ends. The CDR3 runs to 13 residues. Germline loops: CDR1 SEHNR, CDR2 FQNEAQ (reference sequence). CDR3 sequence: CASSPLFGETQYF. For the CDR3, the DNA is TGTGCCAGCAGCCCATTATTCGGGGAGACCCAGTACTTC.

This clonotype appeared many times. The junction differs from germline at one of its ends, possibly a read error. This chain connects TRBV2 to TRBJ1-1, with D unresolved. The CDR3 is 12 residues long. CDR1 is SNHLY and CDR2 is FYNNEI in the germline V gene. CDR3 sequence: CVSVRLNTEAFF. CDR3 coding DNA: TGTGTCAGCGTCCGGTTGAACACTGAAGCTTTCTTT. Full variable domain (remainder filled in from reference TRBV2 and TRBJ1-1): EPEVTQTPSHQVTQMGQEVILRCVPISNHLYFYWYRQILGQKVEFLVSFYNNEISEKSEIFDDQFSVERPDGSNFTLKIRSTKLEDSAMYFCVSVRLNTEAFFGQGTRLTVV.

This clonotype came up many times. The chain employs TRBV19 and TRBJ1-2; D is unresolved. CDR1 LNHDA and CDR2 SQIVND come from the germline V gene (reference sequence). V lost 10 bases, J lost 4 bases, and 7 bases lay in between. The CDR3 extends over 10 amino acids. CDR3 bases: TGTGCCACAGGTGGCTATGGCTACACCTTC. Its translation is CATGGYGYTF.

The gene calls are TRBV7-3 and TRBJ2-5, with 10 positions matching TRBD2. CDR3 length: 18 amino acids. V shed 2 bases and J 5 bases; nucleotides not matched to a gene: 14. In germline, CDR1 is SGHTA, CDR2 FQGTGA. This chain's CDR3 is CASSLSPPGLATGETQYF. The CDR3 DNA sequence: TGTGCCAGCAGCTTATCTCCCCCGGGACTAGCGACGGGGGAGACCCAGTACTTC.

This clonotype was counted between two and nine times. This chain uses TRBV3-1 with TRBJ1-6; D unresolved. The CDR3 totals 16 residues. Germline V gene lookup returns CDR1 LGHDT and CDR2 YNNKEL (reference sequence). The V and J ends lost 0 bases and 7 bases respectively, with 13 bases between them. The CDR3 spells CASSQDIGRANSPLHF. The DNA of the CDR3 is TGTGCCAGCAGCCAAGATATTGGACGGGCCAATTCACCCCTCCACTTT.

This clonotype was detected many times. V gene TRBV2 combines with J gene TRBJ2-1, with 10 nucleotides matching TRBD2. The germline V gene encodes CDR1 SNHLY and CDR2 FYNNEI. The CDR3 covers 13 residues. This CDR3 reads CAKPSGGNNEQFF. CDR3 in DNA: TGTGCAAAACCTAGCGGGGGAAACAATGAGCAGTTCTTC.

This clonotype showed up many times. The chain recombines TRBV30 with TRBJ1-2, with 7 bases aligning to TRBD1. V dropped 5 bases and J dropped 5; count of bases not matched to a gene: 5. Germline V lookup: CDR1 GTSNPN, CDR2 SVGIG (reference sequence). The CDR3 has 12 amino acids. The CDR3: CAWSTGQYGYTF. DNA for the CDR3: TGTGCCTGGTCGACAGGGCAGTATGGCTACACCTTC.

About this clonotype itself: One base away lies a much larger clone, so this may be a sequencing read error. V and J are TRBV20-1 and TRBJ2-5; 9 nucleotides line up with TRBD1. The CDR3 consists of 14 residues. Germline CDR1 and CDR2: DFQATT and SNEGSKA (reference sequence). With 6 bases clipped from V and 5 bases from J, the junction kept 10 bases outside the gene matches. The DNA of the CDR3 is TGCAGTGCAGCGCTTACAGGGGGCCAGGAGACCCAGTACTTC. Translation gives CSAALTGGQETQYF.

In its sample, this clonotype was seen many times. CDR3 sequence: CASNQRNTEAFF. CDR3 bases: TGTGCCAGCAACCAAAGGAACACTGAAGCTTTCTTT. The V call is TRBV2, the J call TRBJ1-1; D not resolved. V was pared by 7 bases and J by 1 base, with 7 bases between. The CDR3 length is 12 residues. The germline CDR1 and CDR2 sequences are SNHLY and FYNNEI.

This clonotype was seen repeatedly, ten times or more. V usage is TRBV20-1 and J usage is TRBJ1-1, with a possible D match to TRBD1 (5 bases). The CDR3 covers 13 residues. Germline V gives CDR1 DFQATT, CDR2 SNEGSKA (reference sequence). Trimming shortened V by 6 bases and J by 2 bases, and 13 bases separated the two germline ends. CDR3 bases: TGCAGTGCCGCGTCCGGGGACAACACTGAAGCTTTCTTT. The encoded protein is CSAASGDNTEAFF.

Details on this clonotype: One junction end disagrees with the germline gene, perhaps due to a read error. This chain connects TRBV6-5 to TRBJ1-2; 8 bases align to TRBD1. Per the germline V gene, CDR1 is MNHEY and CDR2 is SVGAGI. The CDR3 length is 15 residues. CDR3: CAGSYYRQGSYGYTF. In nucleotides, the CDR3 is TGTGCCGGCAGTTACTACCGACAGGGGAGCTATGGCTACACCTTC.

This clonotype was detected ten times or more. This chain uses TRBV4-3 with TRBJ1-2; D uncertain. From germline, CDR1 is LGHNA and CDR2 YSLEER. V was trimmed by 1 base and J by 4 bases, leaving 13 bases between them. The CDR3 totals 15 residues. The CDR3: CASSQVRVGSYGYTF. Written as DNA, the CDR3 is TGCGCCAGCAGCCAAGTTAGGGTCGGGAGCTATGGCTACACCTTC.

With respect to this clonotype: Germline and junction disagree at one end, which may indicate a read error. The chain joins TRBV5-1 to TRBJ1-2; D perhaps matches TRBD1 (5 bases). The CDR3 covers 14 residues. Germline lookup yields CDR1 SGHRS and CDR2 YFSETQ. Written as DNA, the CDR3 is TGCGCCAGCAGCTTGGCCGGGGCGGAAAATGGCCACACCTTC. Protein product: CASSLAGAENGHTF.

The V gene is TRBV5-6, the J gene TRBJ1-2, with 7 bases identical to TRBD1. Per the germline V gene, CDR1 is SGHDT and CDR2 is YYEEEE. Trimming removed 2 bases from V and 8 bases from J; junction bases left unmatched: 3. The CDR3 consists of 12 residues. CDR3 DNA: TGTGCCAGCAGCTTACAGGGGCGAGGCTACACCTTC. Amino acid sequence: CASSLQGRGYTF.

The V call is TRBV2, the J call TRBJ1-2; D ambiguous. CDR1 and CDR2 (germline): SNHLY, FYNNEI. The CDR3 extends over 11 amino acids. The CDR3 DNA follows: TGTGCTAGTGAACAAAACTATGGCTACACCTTC. As protein: CASEQNYGYTF.

This clonotype was observed once. CDR3 nucleotides: TGCAGTGCTAGCCTGGCGGAAGGCTACAATGAGCAGTTCTTC. It is translated as CSASLAEGYNEQFF. J is TRBJ2-1 and V is TRBV20-1; no definite D call. CDR1 is DFQATT, CDR2 SNEGSKA, per germline (reference sequence). V lost 3 bases, J lost 3 bases, and 12 bases lay in between. There are 14 residues in the CDR3.

The chain recombines TRBV6-1 with TRBJ1-1, with D uncertain. Germline V CDR1 and CDR2: MNHNS, SASEGT. V was shortened by 4 bases and J by 6 bases, with 12 bases between the two germline ends. This CDR3 spans 13 amino acids. The CDR3 region has the DNA TGTGCCAGCAGTGGATTTGGTACCGCTGAAGCTTTCTTT. Protein: CASSGFGTAEAFF.

The sample holds a few counts of this clonotype. A much larger clone is a single base away; this may be a read error. The chain links TRBV19 to TRBJ1-1, with D possibly being TRBD1 (5 bases). The V end was cut by 7 bases, the J end by 1 base, with 13 bases between. This CDR3 is 14 amino acids long. Germline lookup yields CDR1 LNHDA and CDR2 SQIVND (reference sequence). CDR3: CASTSGPKNTEAFF. In nucleotides, the CDR3 is TGTGCCAGTACCTCGGGGCCTAAGAACACTGAAGCTTTCTTT.

V gene TRBV9 combines with J gene TRBJ1-1, with 7 bases that match TRBD1. J was trimmed by 4 bases and V by 4 bases; bases with no gene match: 7. Germline V lookup: CDR1 SGDLS, CDR2 YYNGEE. The CDR3 spans 14 residues. The CDR3 DNA sequence: TGTGCCAGCAGCCCGACGGGACAGACCACTGAAGCTTTCTTT. Residues: CASSPTGQTTEAFF.

The chain's CDR3 is CAISQTGLTWGYTF. The DNA of the CDR3 is TGTGCCATCAGCCAGACAGGGCTCACTTGGGGCTACACCTTC. This rearrangement joins TRBV10-3 to TRBJ1-2; 7 bases map to TRBD1. The CDR3 totals 14 residues. The V gene's germline CDR1 is ENHRY and CDR2 SYGVKD. Germline trimming cut 6 bases from V and 8 bases from J; bases unmatched to any gene: 12.

This clonotype showed up just once. A read error is possible here, since a much larger clone lies one base away. The rearrangement uses TRBV29-1 and TRBJ1-2; 7 nucleotides align to TRBD1. There are 18 residues in the CDR3. CDR1 is SQVTM and CDR2 is ANQGSEA in the germline V gene. V trimming: 4 bases; J trimming: 3 bases; junction bases outside the gene matches: 20. CDR3 nucleotide sequence: TGCAGCGTTGCAGTCCCTAGTCGGACAGGACAAGGCTACTATGGCTACACCTTC. Translated: CSVAVPSRTGQGYYGYTF.

This clonotype was recorded many times. The chain joins TRBV19 to TRBJ1-1; D is unclear. Per germline, CDR1 LNHDA and CDR2 SQIVND (reference sequence). The length of the CDR3 is 11 residues. Between the trimmed V and J ends, which lost 7 bases and 7 bases, there was a span of 10 bases. The DNA for the CDR3 is TGTGCCAGTAAATTACGGGATGAAGCTTTCTTT. It codes for CASKLRDEAFF.

This clonotype was recorded a few times. The chain carries TRBV6-1 and TRBJ1-5, with TRBD1 matching over 7 bases. V dropped 1 base and J dropped 4; count of bases not matched to a gene: 7. Germline assignment: CDR1 MNHNS and CDR2 SASEGT. This CDR3 is 16 amino acids long. The CDR3 sequence is CASSEGTGIGNQPQHF. The CDR3 nucleotides are TGTGCCAGCAGTGAAGGGACAGGCATAGGGAATCAGCCCCAGCATTTT.

This clonotype was counted at least ten times. The chain uses TRBV29-1 and TRBJ1-1, with 7 bases aligning to TRBD1. Germline values: CDR1 SQVTM, CDR2 ANQGSEA. This CDR3 is built from 12 residues. Unmatched junction bases numbered 5, after V lost 3 bases and J lost 7 bases. The CDR3 nucleotides read TGCAGCGTTGAGACAGGGTCTTTTGAAGCTTTCTTT. This codes for CSVETGSFEAFF.

The V call is TRBV9, the J call TRBJ2-2; no clear D. Trimming removed 5 bases at V and 4 bases at J, with 21 bases between. CDR1 and CDR2 from the germline V gene are SGDLS and YYNGEE. The CDR3 has 17 amino acids. The CDR3 loop reads CASSTNLRKDRTGELFF. The CDR3 nucleotides read TGTGCCAGCAGTACCAACCTCCGGAAGGACCGCACCGGGGAGCTGTTTTTT.

This clonotype has only a few counts. Germline and junction disagree at one end, which may indicate a read error. The chain couples TRBV10-3 to TRBJ1-2; TRBD1 is a possible D gene (5 bases). Germline V lookup: CDR1 ENHRY, CDR2 SYGVKD. The CDR3 runs to 13 residues. In nucleotides, the CDR3 is TGTGCCAGCAGTTGGCAGGGAAACTATGGCTACACCTTC. This encodes CASSWQGNYGYTF.